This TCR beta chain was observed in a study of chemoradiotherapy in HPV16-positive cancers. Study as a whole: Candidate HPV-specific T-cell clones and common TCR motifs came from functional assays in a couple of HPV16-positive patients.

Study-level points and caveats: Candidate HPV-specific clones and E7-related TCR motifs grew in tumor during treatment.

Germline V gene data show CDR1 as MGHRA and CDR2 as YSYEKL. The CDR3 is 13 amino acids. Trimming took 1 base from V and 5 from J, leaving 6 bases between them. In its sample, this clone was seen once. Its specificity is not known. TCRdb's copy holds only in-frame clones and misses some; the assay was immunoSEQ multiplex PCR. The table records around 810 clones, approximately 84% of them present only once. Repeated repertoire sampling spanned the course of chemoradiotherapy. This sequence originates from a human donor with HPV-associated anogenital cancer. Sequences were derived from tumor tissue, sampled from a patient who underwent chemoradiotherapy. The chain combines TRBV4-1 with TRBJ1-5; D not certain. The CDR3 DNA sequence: TGCGCCAGCAGCCAAGCACTCGATCAGCCCCAGCATTTT. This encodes CASSQALDQPQHF.